This T cell receptor (beta chain) was found in a study of blood T cell repertoires in COVID-19. Across the whole study: From the United States, Italy and Spain came samples of acute and convalescent COVID-19. Nucleic acid was either cDNA or gDNA, and it came from T cells, B-cell-depleted T cells, or PBMCs.

As handled by the study authors: Amplification of reference gene primers was used by the study to estimate nucleated cell counts. Libraries were prepared by immunoSEQ multiplex PCR; TCRdb keeps only in-frame clonotypes and omits some of them. Clone size and the V and J calls come from that table; the DNA yielded D and trimming. The sample lists 85,000 to 120,000 clones; 70% to 90% were seen once. Germline CDR1 SNHLY, CDR2 FYNNEI. The CDR3 covers 16 residues. V lost 6 bases and J lost 4; bases outside the gene matches: 9. The clonotype was recovered from a man aged 50-60 years with active or convalescent COVID-19. Sequencing used peripheral blood. The rearrangement joins TRBV2 to TRBJ2-1, with 10 bases that match TRBD2. The CDR3 loop reads CASRQIGLADYNEQFF. The CDR3 DNA follows: TGTGCCAGCAGACAAATAGGACTAGCGGATTACAATGAGCAGTTCTTC.